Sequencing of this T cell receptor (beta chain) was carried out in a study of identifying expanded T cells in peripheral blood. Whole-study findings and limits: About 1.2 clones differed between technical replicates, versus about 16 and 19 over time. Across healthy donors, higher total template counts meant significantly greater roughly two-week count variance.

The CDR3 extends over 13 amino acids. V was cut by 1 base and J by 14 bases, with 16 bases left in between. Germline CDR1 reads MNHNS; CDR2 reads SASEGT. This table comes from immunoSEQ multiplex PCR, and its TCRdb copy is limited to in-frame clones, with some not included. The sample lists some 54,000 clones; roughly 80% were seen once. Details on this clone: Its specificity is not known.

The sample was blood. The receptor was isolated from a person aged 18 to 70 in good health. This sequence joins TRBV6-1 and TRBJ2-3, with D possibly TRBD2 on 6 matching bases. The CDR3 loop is CASSEGTTGRVYF. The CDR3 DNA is TGTGCCAGCAGTGAAGGGACTACAGGCCGGGTGTATTTT.